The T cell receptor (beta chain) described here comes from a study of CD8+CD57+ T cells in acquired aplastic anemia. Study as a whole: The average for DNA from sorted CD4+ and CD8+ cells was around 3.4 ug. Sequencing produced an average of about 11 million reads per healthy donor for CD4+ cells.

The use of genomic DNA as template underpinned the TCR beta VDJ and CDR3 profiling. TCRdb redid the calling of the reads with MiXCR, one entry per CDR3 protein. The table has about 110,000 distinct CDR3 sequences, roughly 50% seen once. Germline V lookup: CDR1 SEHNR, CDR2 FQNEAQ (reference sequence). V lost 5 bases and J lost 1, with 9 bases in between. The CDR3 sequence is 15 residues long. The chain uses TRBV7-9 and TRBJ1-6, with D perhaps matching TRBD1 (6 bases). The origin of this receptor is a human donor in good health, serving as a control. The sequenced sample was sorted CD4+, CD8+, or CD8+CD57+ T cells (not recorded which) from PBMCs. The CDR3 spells CASSPQGSYNSPLHF. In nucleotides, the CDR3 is TGTGCCAGCAGCCCACAGGGTTCCTATAATTCACCCCTCCACTTT. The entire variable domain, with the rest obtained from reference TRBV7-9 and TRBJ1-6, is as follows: DTGVSQNPRHKITKRGQNVTFRCDPISEHNRLYWYRQTLGQGPEFLTYFQNEAQLEKSRLLSDRFSAERPKGSFSTLEIQRTEQGDSAMYLCASSPQGSYNSPLHFGNGTRLTVT.